A selection of T cell receptor beta chains follows, all from one sample in a study of cytomegalovirus exposure and HLA in healthy donors. The table came from immunoSEQ multiplex PCR; TCRdb's copy has only in-frame clones and leaves some out. The repertoire consists of 70,000 to 95,000 clones, with around 80% occurring once and the leading ten covering around 2%. Sequenced: PBMCs. These receptors were taken from a man aged 18 to 29 in good health and CMV-seronegative. CDR3s include the opening cysteine and the closing phenylalanine or tryptophan.

j_call v_call cdr3_aa
TRBJ2-3 TRBV2 CASRAGERDTQYF
TRBJ2-6 TRBV6-1 CASSETGQTYSGANVLTF
TRBJ2-3 TRBV7-9 CSSSPPLRLAGAGDTQYF
TRBJ2-1 TRBV7-9 CSSSLAAAEYNEQFF
TRBJ1-2 TRBV9 CASSLRTGYGYTF
TRBJ2-3 TRBV19 CASRSGTSTDTQYF
TRBJ2-7 TRBV19 CASRVNSGGTNEQYF
TRBJ1-6 TRBV6-6 CASSYLRQGDNSPLHF
TRBJ1-1 TRBV7-9 CSSSRGSGETEAFF
TRBJ1-1 TRBV6-5 CASSRGQGIFTEAFF
TRBJ1-4 TRBV19 CASSTAGGADEKLFF
TRBJ2-6 TRBV7-6 CASSLASSVSSGANVLTF
TRBJ2-1 TRBV19 CASSPRGDNEQFF
TRBJ1-5 TRBV19 CASTRQGSGNQPQHF
TRBJ2-5 TRBV27 CASSHVSALALETQYF